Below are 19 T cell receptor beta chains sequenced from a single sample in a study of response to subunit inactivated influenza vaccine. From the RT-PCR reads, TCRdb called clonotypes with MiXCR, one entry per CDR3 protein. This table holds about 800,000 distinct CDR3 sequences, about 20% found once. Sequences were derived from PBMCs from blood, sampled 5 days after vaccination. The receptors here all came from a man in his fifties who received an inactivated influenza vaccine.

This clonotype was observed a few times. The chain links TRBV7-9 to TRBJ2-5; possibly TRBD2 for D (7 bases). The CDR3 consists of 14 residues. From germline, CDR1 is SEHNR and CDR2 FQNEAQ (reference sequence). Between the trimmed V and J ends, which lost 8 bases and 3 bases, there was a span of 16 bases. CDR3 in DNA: TGTGCCAGCGCGGGAGTGGGGGCAGAAGAGACCCAGTACTTC. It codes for CASAGVGAEETQYF.

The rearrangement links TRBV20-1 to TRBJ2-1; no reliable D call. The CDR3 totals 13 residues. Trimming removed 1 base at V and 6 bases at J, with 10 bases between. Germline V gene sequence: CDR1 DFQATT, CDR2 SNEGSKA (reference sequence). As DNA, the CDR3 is TGCAGTGCTAGAGTCCCAACTTTCAATGAGCAGTTCTTC. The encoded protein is CSARVPTFNEQFF.

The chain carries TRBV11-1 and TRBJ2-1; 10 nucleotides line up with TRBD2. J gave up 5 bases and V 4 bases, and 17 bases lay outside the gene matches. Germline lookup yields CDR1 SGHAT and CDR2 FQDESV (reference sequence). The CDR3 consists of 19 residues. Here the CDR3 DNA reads TGTGCCAGCAGCTCCTCGGGACTAGCGTATGAGGTTATCAACAATGAGCAGTTCTTC. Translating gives CASSSSGLAYEVINNEQFF.

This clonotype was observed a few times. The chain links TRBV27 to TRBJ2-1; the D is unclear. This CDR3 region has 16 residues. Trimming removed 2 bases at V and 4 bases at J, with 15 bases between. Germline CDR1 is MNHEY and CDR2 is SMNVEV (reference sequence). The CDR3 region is CASSLVGGSTYNEQFF. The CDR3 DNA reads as TGTGCCAGCAGTTTAGTAGGCGGAAGCACTTACAATGAGCAGTTCTTC.

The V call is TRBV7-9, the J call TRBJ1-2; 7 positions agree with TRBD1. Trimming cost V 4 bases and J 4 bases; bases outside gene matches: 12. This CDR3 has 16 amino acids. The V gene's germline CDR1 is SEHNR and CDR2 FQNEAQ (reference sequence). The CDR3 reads CASSYRTGRDSYGYTF. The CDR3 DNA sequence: TGTGCCAGCAGCTACCGGACAGGCCGTGACAGCTATGGCTACACCTTC.

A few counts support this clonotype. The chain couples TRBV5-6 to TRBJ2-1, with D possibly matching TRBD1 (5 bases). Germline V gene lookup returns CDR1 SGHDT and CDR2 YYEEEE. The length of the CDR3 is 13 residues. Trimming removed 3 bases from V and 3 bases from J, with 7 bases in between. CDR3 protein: CASSSTVYNEQFF. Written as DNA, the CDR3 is TGTGCCAGCAGCTCGACAGTCTACAATGAGCAGTTCTTC.

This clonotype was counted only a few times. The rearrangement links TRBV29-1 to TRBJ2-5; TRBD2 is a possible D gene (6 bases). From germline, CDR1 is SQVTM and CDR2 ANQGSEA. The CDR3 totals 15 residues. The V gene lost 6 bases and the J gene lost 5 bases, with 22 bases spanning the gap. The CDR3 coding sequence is TGCAGCGTCGCAAGGGGACTCCTTGGACGGGAGACCCAGTACTTC. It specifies CSVARGLLGRETQYF.

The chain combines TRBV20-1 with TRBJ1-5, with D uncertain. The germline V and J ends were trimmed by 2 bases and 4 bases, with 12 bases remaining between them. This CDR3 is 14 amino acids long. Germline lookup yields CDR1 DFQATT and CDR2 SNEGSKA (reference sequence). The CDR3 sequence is CSARNIGQNQPQHF. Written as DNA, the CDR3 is TGCAGTGCTAGAAATATTGGTCAGAATCAGCCCCAGCATTTT.

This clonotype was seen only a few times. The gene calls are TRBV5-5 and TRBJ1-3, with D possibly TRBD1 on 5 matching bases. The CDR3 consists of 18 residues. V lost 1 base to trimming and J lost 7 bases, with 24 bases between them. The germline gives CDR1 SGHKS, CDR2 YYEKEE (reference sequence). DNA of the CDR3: TGTGCCAGCAGCTTGACCGGGCAGACAAGGGCCCCAGGGAACACCATATATTTT. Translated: CASSLTGQTRAPGNTIYF.

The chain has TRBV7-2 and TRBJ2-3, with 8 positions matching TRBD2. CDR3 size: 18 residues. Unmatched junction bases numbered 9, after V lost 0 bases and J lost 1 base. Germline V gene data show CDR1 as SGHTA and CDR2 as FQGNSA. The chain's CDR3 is CASSLAYGGVGGTDTQYF. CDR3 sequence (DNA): TGTGCCAGCAGCTTAGCCTACGGGGGGGTCGGTGGCACAGATACGCAGTATTTT.

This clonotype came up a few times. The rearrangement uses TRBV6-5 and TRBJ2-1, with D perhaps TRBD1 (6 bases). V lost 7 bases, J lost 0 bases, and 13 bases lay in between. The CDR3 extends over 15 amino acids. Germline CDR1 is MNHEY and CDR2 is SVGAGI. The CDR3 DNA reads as TGTGCCAGCATTAACGGACAGAGCTCCTACAATGAGCAGTTCTTC. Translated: CASINGQSSYNEQFF.

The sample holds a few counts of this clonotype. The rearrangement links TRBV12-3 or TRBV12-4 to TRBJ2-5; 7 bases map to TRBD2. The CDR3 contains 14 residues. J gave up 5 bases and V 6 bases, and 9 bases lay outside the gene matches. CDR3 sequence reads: CASRRWTSGETQYF. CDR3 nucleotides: TGTGCCAGCAGGAGATGGACTAGTGGGGAGACCCAGTACTTC.

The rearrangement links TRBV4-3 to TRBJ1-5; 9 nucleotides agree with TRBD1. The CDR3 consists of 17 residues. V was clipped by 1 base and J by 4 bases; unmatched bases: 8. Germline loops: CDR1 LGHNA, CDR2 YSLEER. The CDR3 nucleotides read TGCGCCAGCAGCCAAGCTGCTGCGGGGACAGGGAATCAGCCCCAGCATTTT. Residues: CASSQAAAGTGNQPQHF.

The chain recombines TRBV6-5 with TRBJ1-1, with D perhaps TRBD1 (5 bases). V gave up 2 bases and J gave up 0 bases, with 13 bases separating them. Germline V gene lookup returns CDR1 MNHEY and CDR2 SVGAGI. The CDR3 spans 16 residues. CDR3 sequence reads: CASSYLRGSMNTEAFF. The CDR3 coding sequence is TGTGCCAGCAGTTACCTTCGGGGGTCGATGAACACTGAAGCTTTCTTT.

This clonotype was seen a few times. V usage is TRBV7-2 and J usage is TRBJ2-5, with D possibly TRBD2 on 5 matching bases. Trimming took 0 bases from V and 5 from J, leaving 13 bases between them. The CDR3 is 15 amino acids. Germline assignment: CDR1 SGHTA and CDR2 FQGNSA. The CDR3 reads CASSLALGRGETQYF. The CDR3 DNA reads TGTGCCAGCAGCTTAGCGCTTGGTAGAGGGGAGACCCAGTACTTC.

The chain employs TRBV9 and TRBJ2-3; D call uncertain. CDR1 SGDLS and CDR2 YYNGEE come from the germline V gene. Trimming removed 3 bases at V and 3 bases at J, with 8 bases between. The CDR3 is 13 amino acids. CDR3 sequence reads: CASSGHLTDTQYF. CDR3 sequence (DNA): TGTGCCAGCAGCGGACATTTAACAGATACGCAGTATTTT.

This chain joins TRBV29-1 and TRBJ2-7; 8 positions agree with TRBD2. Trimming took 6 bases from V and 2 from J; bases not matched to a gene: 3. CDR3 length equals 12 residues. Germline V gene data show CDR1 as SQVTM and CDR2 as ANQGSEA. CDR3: CSVGGEPYEQYF. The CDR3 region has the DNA TGCAGCGTCGGGGGGGAGCCCTACGAGCAGTACTTC.

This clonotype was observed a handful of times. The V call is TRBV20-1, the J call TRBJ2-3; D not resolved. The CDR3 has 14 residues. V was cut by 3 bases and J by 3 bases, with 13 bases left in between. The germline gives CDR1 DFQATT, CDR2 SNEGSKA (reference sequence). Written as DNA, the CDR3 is TGCAGTGCTAGGGCGTTGAAGGGAACAGATACGCAGTATTTT. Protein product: CSARALKGTDTQYF.

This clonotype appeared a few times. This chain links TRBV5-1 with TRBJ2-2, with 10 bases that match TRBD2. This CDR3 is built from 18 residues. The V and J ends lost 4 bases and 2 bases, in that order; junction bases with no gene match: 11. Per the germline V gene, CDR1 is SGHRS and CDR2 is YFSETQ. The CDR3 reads CASSPKLGLAINTGELFF. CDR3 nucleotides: TGCGCCAGCAGCCCCAAACTGGGACTAGCGATCAACACCGGGGAGCTGTTTTTT.